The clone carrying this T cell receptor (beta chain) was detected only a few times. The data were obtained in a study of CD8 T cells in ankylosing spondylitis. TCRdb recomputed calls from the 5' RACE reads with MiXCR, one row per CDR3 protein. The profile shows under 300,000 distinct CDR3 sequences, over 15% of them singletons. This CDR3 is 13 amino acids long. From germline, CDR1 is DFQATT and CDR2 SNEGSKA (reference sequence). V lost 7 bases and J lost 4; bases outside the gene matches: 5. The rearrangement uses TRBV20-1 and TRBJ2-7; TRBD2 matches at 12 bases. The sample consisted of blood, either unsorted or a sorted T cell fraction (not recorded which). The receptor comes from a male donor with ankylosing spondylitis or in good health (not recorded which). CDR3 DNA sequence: TGCAGTGGCCTTCTAGCGGGGGGGTACGAGCAGTACTTC. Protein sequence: CSGLLAGGYEQYF.